One sample yielded the 16 T cell receptor beta chains listed below, sequenced in a study of T-cell reconstitution after alpha-beta-depleted transplantation in children. Unique molecular identifiers were built into the TCRbeta library. Using its own MiXCR run on the PCR reads, TCRdb lists one record per CDR3 protein. Altogether fewer than 550,000 distinct CDR3 sequences are present, about an eighth being singletons, with the ten largest covering around 15%. Sequencing used PBMCs, mostly from graft donor cells, obtained 180 days after TCRalphabeta/CD19-depleted stem cell transplant. These receptors originate from a female patient aged 2-10 years who had a stem cell transplant for aplastic anemia, so the T cells may come from the graft donor.

This clonotype was counted many times. The V and J genes are TRBV10-1 and TRBJ2-7, with D perhaps TRBD1 or TRBD2 (5 bases each). Germline CDR1 WNHNN, CDR2 SYGVQD (reference sequence). V lost 6 bases to trimming and J lost 5 bases, with 20 bases between them. CDR3 size: 15 residues. The CDR3 sequence is CASSGVRGYTDEQYV. CDR3 nucleotides: TGCGCCAGCAGCGGGGTGAGGGGATACACGGACGAGCAGTACGTC.

This clonotype was counted a few times. The chain couples TRBV27 to TRBJ2-7; 15 bases agree with TRBD2. Germline CDR1 reads MNHEY; CDR2 reads SMNVEV (reference sequence). The CDR3 runs 15 residues. After removal of 4 bases from V and 4 bases from J, the junction contained 2 bases not matched to a gene. CDR3 sequence reads: CASSSGTSGRYEQYV. The CDR3 nucleotides are TGTGCCAGCAGTTCTGGGACTAGCGGGAGGTACGAGCAGTACGTC.

This chain joins TRBV20-1 and TRBJ1-5; 8 nucleotides agree with TRBD1. The junction had 4 bases not matched to a gene; V was cut back by 0 bases and J by 3 bases. CDR1 and CDR2 from the germline V gene are DFQATT and SNEGSKA (reference sequence). This CDR3 has 15 amino acids. CDR3 region: CSARDRGRNNQPQHF. DNA of the CDR3: TGCAGTGCTAGAGACAGGGGGCGAAACAATCAGCCCCAGCATTTT.

The chain carries TRBV7-9 and TRBJ1-2; unclear D gene. V shed 1 base and J shed 7 bases, with 22 bases lying between them. CDR3 length: 17 residues. In germline, CDR1 is SEHNR, CDR2 FQNEAQ (reference sequence). The CDR3 here is CASSLGKGASGISGYTF. Written as DNA, the CDR3 is TGTGCCAGCAGCTTAGGGAAGGGCGCAAGCGGAATTTCTGGCTACACCTTC.

This clonotype has ten or more counts. The chain employs TRBV5-4 and TRBJ1-1; D remains unclear. Germline V gene lookup returns CDR1 SGHNT and CDR2 YYREEE (reference sequence). V lost 0 bases and J lost 4, with 7 bases in between. This CDR3 has 13 residues. The CDR3 protein is CASSLAASTEAFF. In DNA form, the CDR3 reads TGTGCCAGCAGCTTGGCCGCCTCCACTGAAGCTTTCTTT.

Comment on this clonotype: Compared with germline, one end of the junction differs, possibly owing to a read error. The chain uses TRBV7-9 and TRBJ1-3, with TRBD1 identical over 10 bases. The V gene's germline CDR1 is SEHNR and CDR2 FQNEAQ (reference sequence). The CDR3 runs 15 residues. The CDR3 nucleotides are TGTGCCAGCAGCTACACCCGGGACAGGGGCCCTTCGTTAAATTTT. It codes for CASSYTRDRGPSLNF.

This chain joins TRBV2 and TRBJ2-7; 11 nucleotides align to TRBD2. CDR1 is SNHLY and CDR2 is FYNNEI in the germline V gene. The V segment lost 4 bases and the J segment 6 bases; nucleotides outside the gene matches: 11. The CDR3 extends over 16 amino acids. The CDR3 sequence: CASSAGLSGRDFEQYF. CDR3 nucleotide sequence: TGTGCCAGCAGTGCCGGCCTTAGCGGGAGGGATTTCGAGCAGTACTTC.

This clonotype was recorded a few times. The chain uses TRBV18 and TRBJ2-3; D remains unclear. Between the trimmed V and J ends, which lost 3 bases and 0 bases, there was a span of 7 bases. This CDR3 region has 14 residues. From germline, CDR1 is KGHSH and CDR2 LQKENI. Written as DNA, the CDR3 is TGTGCCAGCTCACCTGTCGCCAGCACAGATACGCAGTATTTT. Its translation is CASSPVASTDTQYF.

At least ten counts were recorded for this clonotype. The chain carries TRBV12-3 or TRBV12-4 and TRBJ2-1; TRBD2 aligns across 8 bases. There are 13 residues in the CDR3. The V and J ends lost 6 bases and 8 bases, in that order; junction bases with no gene match: 6. The CDR3 bases are TGTGCCAGCAGGCGGGGGGCCGGGGATGAGCAGTTCTTC. Its protein product is CASRRGAGDEQFF.

Ten or more counts support this clonotype. The rearrangement links TRBV10-3 to TRBJ2-1, with D possibly being TRBD1 (5 bases). Germline loops: CDR1 ENHRY, CDR2 SYGVKD. This CDR3 region has 13 residues. Trimming removed 6 bases at V and 1 base at J, with 7 bases between. This chain's CDR3 is CAIRDTSYNEQFF. The CDR3 nucleotides read TGTGCCATCAGGGACACTTCCTACAATGAGCAGTTCTTC.

The V call is TRBV7-6, the J call TRBJ1-2; D not certain. From germline, CDR1 is SGHVS and CDR2 FNYEAQ. The CDR3 is made up of 13 amino acids. Between the trimmed V and J ends, which lost 3 bases and 8 bases, there was a span of 13 bases. The CDR3 region has the DNA TGTGCCAGCAGCTTTTCCAGGTCGACCGGCTACACCTTC. Protein sequence: CASSFSRSTGYTF.

This clonotype was observed a handful of times. V and J are TRBV20-1 and TRBJ2-3; D uncertain. Trimming shortened V by 3 bases and J by 4 bases, and 11 bases separated the two germline ends. Germline CDR1 and CDR2: DFQATT and SNEGSKA (reference sequence). The CDR3 spans 13 residues. DNA for the CDR3: TGCAGTGCTAGTAGACCTTCAGCAGATACGCAGTATTTT. Amino acid sequence: CSASRPSADTQYF.

This clonotype occurred a few times. The rearrangement joins TRBV10-3 to TRBJ2-5; the D gene could be TRBD1 or TRBD2 (5 bases each). The V gene lost 4 bases and the J gene lost 1 base, with 10 bases spanning the gap. Germline V gene data show CDR1 as ENHRY and CDR2 as SYGVKD. This CDR3 is built from 14 residues. In nucleotides, the CDR3 is TGTGCCATCAGTGGTACAGGACTCCAAGAGACCCAGTACTTC. It translates to CAISGTGLQETQYF.

This clonotype was detected only once. The CDR3 DNA follows: TGTGCCAGCAGTTCTGACGCCGGGACAGGGGTTGGCTACACCTTC. Protein sequence: CASSSDAGTGVGYTF. J is TRBJ1-2 and V is TRBV28, with 10 bases identical to TRBD1. The germline CDR1 and CDR2 sequences are MDHEN and SYDVKM. This CDR3 is 15 amino acids long. The V segment lost 4 bases and the J segment 7 bases; nucleotides outside the gene matches: 9.

J is TRBJ1-2 and V is TRBV28; 8 nucleotides line up with TRBD1. CDR3 length: 16 amino acids. With 6 bases clipped from V and 4 bases from J, the junction kept 13 bases outside the gene matches. The germline V gene has CDR1 MDHEN and CDR2 SYDVKM. The chain's CDR3 is CASSPLSRGHVYGYTF. As DNA, the CDR3 is TGTGCCAGCAGCCCCCTCTCCAGGGGGCACGTCTATGGCTACACCTTC.

The rearrangement uses TRBV18 and TRBJ2-1, with TRBD2 matching over 8 bases. After removal of 4 bases from V and 9 bases from J, the junction contained 11 bases not matched to a gene. The CDR3 consists of 15 residues. CDR1 is KGHSH, CDR2 LQKENI, per germline. The CDR3 nucleotides are TGTGCCAGCTCACTCTCCATAGCGGGATGGAGTGAGCAGTTCTTC. Protein sequence: CASSLSIAGWSEQFF. Filled out from reference TRBV18 and TRBJ2-1, the complete variable domain reads NAGVMQNPRHLVRRRGQEARLRCSPMKGHSHVYWYRQLPEEGLKFMVYLQKENIIDESGMPKERFSAEFPKEGPSILRIQQVVRGDSAAYFCASSLSIAGWSEQFFGPGTRLTVL.